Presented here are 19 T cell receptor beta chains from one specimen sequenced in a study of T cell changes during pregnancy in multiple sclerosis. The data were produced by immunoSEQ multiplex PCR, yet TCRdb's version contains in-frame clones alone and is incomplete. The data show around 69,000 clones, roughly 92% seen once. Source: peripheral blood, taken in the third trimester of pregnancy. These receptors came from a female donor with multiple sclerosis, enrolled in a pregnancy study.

Written as DNA, the CDR3 is TGTGCCAGCAGTGAGGGCCAGGGGGGTGAGCAGTTCTTC. This gives the protein CASSEGQGGEQFF. The chain couples TRBV2 to TRBJ2-1, with D perhaps matching TRBD1 (7 bases). V lost 3 bases and J 9 bases, leaving 12 bases between the germline ends. CDR3 length: 13 residues. Looked up from germline, CDR1 is SNHLY and CDR2 is FYNNEI.

The CDR3, as DNA: TGTGCCAGCAGCTACAGACTAGCGGGAGATGTTGAGCAGTTCTTC. This sequence encodes CASSYRLAGDVEQFF. The V call is TRBV11-2, the J call TRBJ2-1; 12 bases align to TRBD2. The CDR3 has 15 amino acids. CDR1 SGHAT and CDR2 FQNNGV come from the germline V gene. After removal of 4 bases from V and 9 bases from J, the junction contained 7 bases not matched to a gene. Complete variable domain (other parts from reference TRBV11-2 and TRBJ2-1): EAGVAQSPRYKIIEKRQSVAFWCNPISGHATLYWYQQILGQGPKLLIQFQNNGVVDDSQLPKDRFSAERLKGVDSTLKIQPAKLEDSAVYLCASSYRLAGDVEQFFGPGTRLTVL.

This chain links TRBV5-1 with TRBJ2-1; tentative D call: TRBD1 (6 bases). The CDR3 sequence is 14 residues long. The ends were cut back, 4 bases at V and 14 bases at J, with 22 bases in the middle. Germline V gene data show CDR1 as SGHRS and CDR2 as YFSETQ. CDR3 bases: TGCGCCAGCAGCCCTCGGGCAGGGGAGCGCGAGGAGTTCTTC. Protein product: CASSPRAGEREEFF. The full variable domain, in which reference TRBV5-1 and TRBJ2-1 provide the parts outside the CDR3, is KAGVTQTPRYLIKTRGQQVTLSCSPISGHRSVSWYQQTPGQGLQFLFEYFSETQRNKGNFPGRFSGRQFSNSRSEMNVSTLELGDSALYLCASSPRAGEREEFFGPGTRLTVL.

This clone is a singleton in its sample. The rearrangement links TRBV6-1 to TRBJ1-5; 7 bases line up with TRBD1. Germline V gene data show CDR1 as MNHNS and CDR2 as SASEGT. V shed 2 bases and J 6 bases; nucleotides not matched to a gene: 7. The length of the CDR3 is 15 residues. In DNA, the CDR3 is TGTGCCAGCAGTGAATACGCAGGGGGGACTCAGCCCCAGCATTTT. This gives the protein CASSEYAGGTQPQHF.

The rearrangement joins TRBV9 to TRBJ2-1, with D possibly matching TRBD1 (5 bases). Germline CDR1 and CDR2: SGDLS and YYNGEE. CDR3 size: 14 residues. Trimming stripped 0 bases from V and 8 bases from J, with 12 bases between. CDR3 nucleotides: TGTGCCAGCAGCGTAGCGACAAGCAGGGATGAGCAGTTCTTC. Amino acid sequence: CASSVATSRDEQFF.

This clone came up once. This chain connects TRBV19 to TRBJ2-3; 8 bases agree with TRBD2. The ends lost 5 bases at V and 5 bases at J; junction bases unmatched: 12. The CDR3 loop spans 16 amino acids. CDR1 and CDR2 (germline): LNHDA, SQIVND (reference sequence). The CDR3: CASSGSLAGRGDTQYF. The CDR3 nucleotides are TGTGCCAGTAGTGGTTCGTTAGCGGGACGGGGAGATACGCAGTATTTT.

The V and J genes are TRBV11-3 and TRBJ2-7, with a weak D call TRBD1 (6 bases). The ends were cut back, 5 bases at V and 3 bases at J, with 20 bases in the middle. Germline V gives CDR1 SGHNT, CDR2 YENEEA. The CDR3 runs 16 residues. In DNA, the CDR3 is TGTGCCAGCAGCCCGCAAGGACAGAGTAGGATCTACGAGCAGTACTTC. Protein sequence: CASSPQGQSRIYEQYF.

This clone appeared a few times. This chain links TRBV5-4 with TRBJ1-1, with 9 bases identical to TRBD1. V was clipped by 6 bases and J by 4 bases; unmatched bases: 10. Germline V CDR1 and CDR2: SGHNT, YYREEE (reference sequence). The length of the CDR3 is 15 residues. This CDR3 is CASTRQGGLSTEAFF. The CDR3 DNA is TGTGCCAGCACCCGACAGGGGGGATTGAGCACTGAAGCTTTCTTT.

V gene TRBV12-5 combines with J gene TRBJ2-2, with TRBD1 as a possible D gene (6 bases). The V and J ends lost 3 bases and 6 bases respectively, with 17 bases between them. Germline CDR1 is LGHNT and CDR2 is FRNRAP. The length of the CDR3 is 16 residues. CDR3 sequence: CASGLQGRIYPGELFF. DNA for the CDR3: TGTGCTAGTGGTTTACAGGGTAGGATTTATCCCGGGGAGCTGTTTTTT.

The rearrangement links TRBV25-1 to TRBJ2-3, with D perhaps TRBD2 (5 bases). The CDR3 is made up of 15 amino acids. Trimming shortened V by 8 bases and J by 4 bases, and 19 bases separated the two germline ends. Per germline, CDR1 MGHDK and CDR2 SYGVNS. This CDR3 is CASGGRSLRADTQYF. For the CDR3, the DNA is TGTGCCAGCGGAGGACGCAGTTTGAGAGCAGATACGCAGTATTTT. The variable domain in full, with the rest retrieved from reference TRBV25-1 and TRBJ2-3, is EADIYQTPRYLVIGTGKKITLECSQTMGHDKMYWYQQDPGMELHLIHYSYGVNSTEKGDLSSESTVSRIRTEHFPLTLESARPSHTSQYLCASGGRSLRADTQYFGPGTRLTVL.

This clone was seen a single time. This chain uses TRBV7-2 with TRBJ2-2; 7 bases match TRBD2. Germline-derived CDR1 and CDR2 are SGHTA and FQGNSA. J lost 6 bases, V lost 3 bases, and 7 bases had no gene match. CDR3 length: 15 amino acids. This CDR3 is CASSLGSGIAGELFF. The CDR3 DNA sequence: TGTGCCAGCAGCTTGGGGAGCGGGATAGCCGGGGAGCTGTTTTTT.

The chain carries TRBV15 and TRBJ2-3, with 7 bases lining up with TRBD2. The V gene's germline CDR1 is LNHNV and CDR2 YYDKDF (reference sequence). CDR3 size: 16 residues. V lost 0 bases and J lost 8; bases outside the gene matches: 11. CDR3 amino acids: CATSRDPASGSGTQYF. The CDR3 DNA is TGTGCCACCAGCAGAGATCCGGCTAGCGGTTCAGGTACGCAGTATTTT.

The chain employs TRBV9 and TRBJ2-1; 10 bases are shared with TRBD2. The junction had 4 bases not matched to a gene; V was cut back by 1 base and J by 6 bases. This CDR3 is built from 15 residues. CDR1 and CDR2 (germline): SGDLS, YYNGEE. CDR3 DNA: TGTGCCAGCAGCGTACTAGCGGGAGTCGTCAATGAGCAGTTCTTC. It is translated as CASSVLAGVVNEQFF.

The CDR3: CASSSLTSGTDTQYF. The CDR3 DNA reads TGTGCCAGCAGCTCGCTAACTAGCGGCACAGATACGCAGTATTTT. V gene TRBV7-9 combines with J gene TRBJ2-3; TRBD2 matches at 7 bases. Germline V CDR1 and CDR2: SEHNR, FQNEAQ (reference sequence). The V segment lost 4 bases and the J segment 1 base; nucleotides outside the gene matches: 5. This CDR3 is 15 amino acids long. The variable domain in full, completed from reference TRBV7-9 and TRBJ2-3, reads DTGVSQNPRHKITKRGQNVTFRCDPISEHNRLYWYRQTLGQGPEFLTYFQNEAQLEKSRLLSDRFSAERPKGSFSTLEIQRTEQGDSAMYLCASSSLTSGTDTQYFGPGTRLTVL.

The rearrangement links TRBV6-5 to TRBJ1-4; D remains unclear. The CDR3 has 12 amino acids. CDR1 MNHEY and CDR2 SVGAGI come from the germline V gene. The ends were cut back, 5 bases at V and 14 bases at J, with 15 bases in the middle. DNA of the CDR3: TGTGCCAGCAGTGCGGGAGGGTTAGGGCTGTTTTTT. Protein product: CASSAGGLGLFF.

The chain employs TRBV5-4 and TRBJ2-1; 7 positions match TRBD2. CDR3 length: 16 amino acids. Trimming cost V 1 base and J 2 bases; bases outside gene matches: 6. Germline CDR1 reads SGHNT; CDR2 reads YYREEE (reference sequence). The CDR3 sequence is CASSLSSREPYNEQFF. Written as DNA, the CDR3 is TGTGCCAGCAGCTTGTCGTCGCGGGAGCCCTACAATGAGCAGTTCTTC.

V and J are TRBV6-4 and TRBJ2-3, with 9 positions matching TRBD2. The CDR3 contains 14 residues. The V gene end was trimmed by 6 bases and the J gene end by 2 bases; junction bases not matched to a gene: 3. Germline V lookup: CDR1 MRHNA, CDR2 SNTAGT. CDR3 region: CASSPSGITDTQYF. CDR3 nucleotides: TGTGCCAGCAGCCCTAGCGGGATCACAGATACGCAGTATTTT.

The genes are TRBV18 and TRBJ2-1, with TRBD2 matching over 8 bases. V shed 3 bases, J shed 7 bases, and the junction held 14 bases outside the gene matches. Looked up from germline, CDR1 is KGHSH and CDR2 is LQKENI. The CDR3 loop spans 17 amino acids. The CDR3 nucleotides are TGTGCCAGCTCACCTCTGACTAGCGTTAGTAAGTTGAATGAGCAGTTCTTC. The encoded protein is CASSPLTSVSKLNEQFF.

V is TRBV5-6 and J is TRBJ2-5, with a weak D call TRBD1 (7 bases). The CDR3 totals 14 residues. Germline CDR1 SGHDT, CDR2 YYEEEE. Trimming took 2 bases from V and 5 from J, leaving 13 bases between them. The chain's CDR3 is CASSFLTGRETQYF. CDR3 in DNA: TGTGCCAGCAGCTTTCTGACAGGGAGGGAGACCCAGTACTTC.